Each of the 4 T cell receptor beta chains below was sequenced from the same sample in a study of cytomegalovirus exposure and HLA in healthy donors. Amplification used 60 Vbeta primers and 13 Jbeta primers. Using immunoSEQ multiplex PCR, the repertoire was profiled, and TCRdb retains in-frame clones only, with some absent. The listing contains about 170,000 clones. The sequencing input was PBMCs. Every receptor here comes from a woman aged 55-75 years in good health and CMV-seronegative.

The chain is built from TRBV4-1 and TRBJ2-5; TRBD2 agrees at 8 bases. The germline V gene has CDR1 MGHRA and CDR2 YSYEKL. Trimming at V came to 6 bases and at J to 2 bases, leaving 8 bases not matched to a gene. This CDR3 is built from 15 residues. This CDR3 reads CASRAGAGGQETQYF. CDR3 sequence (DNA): TGCGCCAGCAGAGCGGGGGCGGGGGGACAAGAGACCCAGTACTTC.

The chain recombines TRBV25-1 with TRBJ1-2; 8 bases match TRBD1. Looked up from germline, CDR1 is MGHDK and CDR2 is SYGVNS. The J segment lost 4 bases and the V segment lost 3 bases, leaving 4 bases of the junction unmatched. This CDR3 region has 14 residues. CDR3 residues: CASSEAGGIYGYTF. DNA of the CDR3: TGTGCCAGCAGTGAGGCAGGGGGCATCTATGGCTACACCTTC.

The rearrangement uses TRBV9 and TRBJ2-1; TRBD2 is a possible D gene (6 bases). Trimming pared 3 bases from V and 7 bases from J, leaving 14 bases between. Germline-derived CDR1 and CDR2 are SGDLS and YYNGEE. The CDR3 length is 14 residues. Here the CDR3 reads CASSAFTGRNEQFF. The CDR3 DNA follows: TGTGCCAGCAGCGCGTTTACTGGGAGGAATGAGCAGTTCTTC.

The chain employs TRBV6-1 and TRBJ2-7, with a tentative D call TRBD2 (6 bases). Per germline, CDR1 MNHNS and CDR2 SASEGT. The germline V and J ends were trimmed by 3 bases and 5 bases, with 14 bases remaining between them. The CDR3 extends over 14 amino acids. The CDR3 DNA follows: TGTGCCAGCAGTGATCGGGGGATAGCCGACGAGCAGTACTTC. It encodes CASSDRGIADEQYF.